Included here is one TCR beta chain sequence, with context. The antigen is unknown. This CDR3 contains 13 residues. V was trimmed by 0 bases and J by 6 bases, leaving 8 bases between them. CDR1 GTSNPN and CDR2 SVGIG come from the germline V gene (reference sequence). The source of the sample is a study of shared clonotypes between healthy human individuals. Whole-study results and caveats: The study found lower generation probabilities in non-shared clonotypes than in those shared by all four donors.

DNA at 150 to 250 ng, some 31,000 T cell genomes, went into sorted-subset replicate PCRs. The assay was immunoSEQ multiplex PCR, and TCRdb's table has in-frame clones only and misses some. The sample carries more than 400,000 clones, 90% to 96% recorded once. The sequence came from a woman aged 30 to 39 in good health. Source material: naive CD4+ T cells sorted from blood. This sample's subset: CD45RA+ positively selected. The rearrangement links TRBV30 to TRBJ2-2; no clear D gene. In DNA, the CDR3 is TGTGCCTGGAGTGTAATTTCCCCCGGGGAGCTGTTTTTT. Translated: CAWSVISPGELFF.